The rows below give T cell receptor beta chains drawn from one sample of a study of blood T cells in healthy people across ages. TCRdb processed the 5' RACE reads anew with MiXCR; each CDR3 protein has one entry. The sample carries roughly 700,000 distinct CDR3 sequences, approximately 50% recorded once. The sequencing input was blood. The receptors stem from a woman in her sixties or seventies in good health. The CDR3 runs from the conserved cysteine through the conserved F or W. D genes are given only for firm matches. Rows may omit the clone size; those that give it use once, few, many or a size class.

V gene	J gene	D gene	clone size	CDR3 protein	CDR3 DNA
TRBV20-1	TRBJ2-3	TRBD2	NA	CSAPSGLTDTQYF	TGCAGTGCTCCTAGCGGACTCACAGATACGCAGTATTTT
TRBV9	TRBJ1-2	TRBD1	few	CASSPDPGGDYGYTF	TGTGCCAGCAGCCCAGATCCAGGGGGAGACTATGGCTACACCTTC
TRBV9	TRBJ2-5	NA	NA	CASSVGGGAQETQYF	TGTGCCAGCAGCGTAGGGGGGGGCGCCCAAGAGACCCAGTACTTC
TRBV6-5	TRBJ1-5	NA	once	CASRTGPDGIQPQHF	TGTGCCAGCAGGACCGGGCCAGACGGAATTCAGCCCCAGCATTTT
TRBV3-1	TRBJ1-2	NA	few	CASSVRDHGYTF	TGTGCCAGCAGCGTCCGGGACCATGGCTACACCTTC
TRBV7-2	TRBJ2-7	TRBD2	few	CASSSRVAGAYEQYF	TGTGCCAGCAGCTCCCGGGTAGCGGGAGCTTACGAGCAGTACTTC
TRBV29-1	TRBJ2-7	TRBD1	many	CSVRTGANEQYF	TGCAGCGTCCGGACAGGGGCGAACGAGCAGTACTTC
TRBV4-3	TRBJ2-7	NA	NA	CASSQGDLLSYEQYF	TGCGCCAGCAGCCAAGGGGACTTACTGTCCTACGAGCAGTACTTC
TRBV7-9	TRBJ2-7	NA	NA	CASSSLTEEYF	TGTGCCAGCAGCTCCCTGACAGAGGAGTACTTC
TRBV4-2	TRBJ1-4	NA	NA	CASSPRGEGAGEKLFF	TGTGCCAGCAGCCCTCGGGGGGAGGGAGCGGGTGAAAAACTGTTTTTT
TRBV9	TRBJ2-1	NA	once	CASSVANRYNEQFF	TGTGCCAGCAGCGTAGCCAACAGATACAATGAGCAGTTCTTC
TRBV11-2	TRBJ2-1	NA	few	CASSVALSYNEQFF	TGTGCCAGCAGCGTTGCTCTCTCCTACAATGAGCAGTTCTTC
TRBV20-1	TRBJ1-5	TRBD1	NA	CSATTGDQPQHF	TGCAGTGCGACGACAGGGGATCAGCCCCAGCATTTT
TRBV20-1	TRBJ2-7	NA	NA	CSVSRLGEQYF	TGCAGTGTTAGCAGACTCGGCGAGCAGTACTTC
TRBV20-1	TRBJ2-5	TRBD1	NA	CSASGRGQGAGEQYF	TGCAGTGCTAGCGGTCGGGGACAGGGGGCTGGGGAGCAGTACTTC
TRBV9	TRBJ1-1	NA	few	CASSAGQYMNTEAFF	TGTGCCAGCAGCGCAGGACAGTACATGAACACTGAAGCTTTCTTT
TRBV20-1	TRBJ2-1	TRBD2	few	CSATPLAGRDEQFF	TGCAGTGCTACTCCACTAGCGGGACGGGATGAGCAGTTCTTC
TRBV11-1	TRBJ1-1	NA	once	CASSLAGEKAEAFF	TGTGCCAGCAGCTTAGCCGGGGAGAAGGCTGAAGCTTTCTTT
TRBV6-5	TRBJ1-2	NA	NA	CASSYGEAFLGGYTF	TGTGCCAGCAGTTACGGGGAGGCATTTTTGGGTGGCTACACCTTC
TRBV28	TRBJ2-7	TRBD1	few	CASKGTGNSYEQYF	TGTGCCAGCAAGGGGACAGGCAATTCTTACGAGCAGTACTTC